The clone carrying this T cell receptor beta chain was observed a handful of times. Its antigen remains unidentified. Sample-barcoded 5' priming and a J-beta primer mix drove a second PCR of roughly 7 to 11 cycles. TCRdb analysed the 5' RACE reads with MiXCR anew, one entry per CDR3 protein. The data hold 1.5 million to 2 million distinct CDR3 sequences, with 49% observed a single time. The data originate from a study of blood T cells in healthy people across ages. About the study: With template switching, about one barcoded beta molecule was captured per two T cells. Overall study results and limits: Possibly, changes in expanded clonotypes were confounded because donor CMV status was unknown.

Trimming stripped 1 base from V and 3 bases from J, with 12 bases between. Looked up from germline, CDR1 is SGHTA and CDR2 is FQGNSA. This CDR3 comprises 15 residues. Each sample yielded at least 6 million isolated PBMCs. The sequenced sample consisted of blood. V gene TRBV7-2 combines with J gene TRBJ2-5, with D perhaps being TRBD1 or TRBD2 (6 bases each). The TCR comes from a woman aged 40 to 50 in good health. CDR3 loop: CASSLESGDKETQYF. The DNA for the CDR3 is TGTGCCAGCAGCTTAGAGTCGGGGGACAAAGAGACCCAGTACTTC.